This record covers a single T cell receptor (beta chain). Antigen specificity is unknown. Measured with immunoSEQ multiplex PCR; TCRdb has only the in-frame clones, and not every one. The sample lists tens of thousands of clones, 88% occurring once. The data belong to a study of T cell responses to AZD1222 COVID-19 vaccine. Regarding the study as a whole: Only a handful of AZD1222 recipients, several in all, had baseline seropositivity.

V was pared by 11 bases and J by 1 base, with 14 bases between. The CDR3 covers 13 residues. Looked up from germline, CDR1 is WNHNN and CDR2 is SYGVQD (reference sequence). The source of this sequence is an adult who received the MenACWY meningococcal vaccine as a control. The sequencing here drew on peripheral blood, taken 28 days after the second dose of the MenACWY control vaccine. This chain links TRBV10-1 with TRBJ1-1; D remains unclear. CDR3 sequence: CAPSGQKNTEAFF. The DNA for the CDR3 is TGCGCCCCCAGCGGGCAGAAGAACACTGAAGCTTTCTTT.